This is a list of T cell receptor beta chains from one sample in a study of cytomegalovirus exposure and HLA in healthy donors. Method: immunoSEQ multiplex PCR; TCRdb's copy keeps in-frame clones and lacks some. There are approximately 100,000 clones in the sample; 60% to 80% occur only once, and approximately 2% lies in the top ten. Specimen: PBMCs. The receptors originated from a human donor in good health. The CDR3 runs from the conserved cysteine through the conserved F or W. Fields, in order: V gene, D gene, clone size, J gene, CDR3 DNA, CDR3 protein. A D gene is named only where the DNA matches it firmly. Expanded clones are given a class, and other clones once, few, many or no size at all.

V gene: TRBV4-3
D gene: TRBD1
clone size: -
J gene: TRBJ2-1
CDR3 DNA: TGCGCCAGCAGCCAAGGGGACAGGGGTTCGGATGAGCAGTTCTTC
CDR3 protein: CASSQGDRGSDEQFF

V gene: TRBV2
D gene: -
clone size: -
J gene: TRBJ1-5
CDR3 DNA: TGTGCCAGCACCTCAACCGGGGGTTATCAGCCCCAGCATTTT
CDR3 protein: CASTSTGGYQPQHF

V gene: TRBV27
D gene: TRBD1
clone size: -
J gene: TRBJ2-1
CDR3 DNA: TGTGCCAGCAGTCCCAGGACAGGGGCGCTCTACAATGAGCAGTTCTTC
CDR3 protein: CASSPRTGALYNEQFF

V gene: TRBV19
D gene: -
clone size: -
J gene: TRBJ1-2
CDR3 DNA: TGTGCCAGTAAAACTGAGACAGGCCAAAGTGGCTACACCTTC
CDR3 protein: CASKTETGQSGYTF

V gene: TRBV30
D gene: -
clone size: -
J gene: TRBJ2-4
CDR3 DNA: TGTGCCTGGAGTGGACAGCCCAAGCCAAAAAACATTCAGTACTTC
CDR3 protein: CAWSGQPKPKNIQYF

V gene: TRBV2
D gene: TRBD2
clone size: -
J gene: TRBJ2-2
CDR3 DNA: TGTGCCAGCAGCCATGGACTAGCGACCACCGGGGAGCTGTTTTTT
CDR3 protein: CASSHGLATTGELFF

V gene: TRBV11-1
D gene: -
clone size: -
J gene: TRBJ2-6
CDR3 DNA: TGTGCCAGCAGCCAGGGACTCTTAGAGGGCAACGTCCTGACTTTC
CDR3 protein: CASSQGLLEGNVLTF

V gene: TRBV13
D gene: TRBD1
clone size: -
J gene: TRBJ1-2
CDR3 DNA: TGTGCCAGCAGTCCCGACAGGGTCTATGGCTACACCTTC
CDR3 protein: CASSPDRVYGYTF

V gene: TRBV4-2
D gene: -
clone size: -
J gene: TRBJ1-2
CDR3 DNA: TGTGCCAGCAGCCAAGAGGGGGCAATCTCTTTAGGGGGCTACACCTTC
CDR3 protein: CASSQEGAISLGGYTF

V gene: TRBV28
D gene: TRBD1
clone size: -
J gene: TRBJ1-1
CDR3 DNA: TGTGCCAGCCGTCCCACCAGGGGGTTAGGGAGTTTCTTT
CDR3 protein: CASRPTRGLGSFF

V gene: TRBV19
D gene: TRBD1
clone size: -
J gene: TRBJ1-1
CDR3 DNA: TGTGCCAGTAGTCTCATAGGGGGCATTACTGAAGCTTTCTTT
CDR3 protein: CASSLIGGITEAFF

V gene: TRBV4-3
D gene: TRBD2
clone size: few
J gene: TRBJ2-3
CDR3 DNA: TGCGCCAGCAGCCAAACTAGCGGGGGGGCCAAGACAGATACGCAGTATTTT
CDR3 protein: CASSQTSGGAKTDTQYF

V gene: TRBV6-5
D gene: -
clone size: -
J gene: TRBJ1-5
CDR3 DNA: TGTGCCAGCAGTTACTCCCCCGCCGGCCCGGGGCCCCAGCATTTT
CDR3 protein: CASSYSPAGPGPQHF

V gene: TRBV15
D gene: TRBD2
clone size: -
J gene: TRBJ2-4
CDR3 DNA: TGTGCCACCAGCAGACTGGGACTAGCGGGACTAGCCAAAAACATTCAGTACTTC
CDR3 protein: CATSRLGLAGLAKNIQYF

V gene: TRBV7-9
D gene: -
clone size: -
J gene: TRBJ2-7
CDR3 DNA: TGTGCCAGCAGCTTGAGTCCCGTCTCTCACTACGAGCAGTACTTC
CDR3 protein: CASSLSPVSHYEQYF

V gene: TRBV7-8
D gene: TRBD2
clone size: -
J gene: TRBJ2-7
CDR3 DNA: TGTGCCAGCAGCAGAATAGGTAGCGGGAGGGATGGGGAGCAGTACTTC
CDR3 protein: CASSRIGSGRDGEQYF

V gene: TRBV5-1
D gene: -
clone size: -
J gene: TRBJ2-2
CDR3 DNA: TGCGCCAGCAGCTTGGCGGTCAATCGAAAGGAGCTGTTTTTT
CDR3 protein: CASSLAVNRKELFF

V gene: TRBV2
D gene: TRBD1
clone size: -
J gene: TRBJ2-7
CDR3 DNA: TGTGCCAGCAGTGGTGTTCTTGGACAGGGCACCTACGAGCAGTACTTC
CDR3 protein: CASSGVLGQGTYEQYF

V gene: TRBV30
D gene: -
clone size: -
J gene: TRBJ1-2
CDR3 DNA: TGTGCCTGGAGAGAGGCTAACTATGGCTACACCTTC
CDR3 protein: CAWREANYGYTF

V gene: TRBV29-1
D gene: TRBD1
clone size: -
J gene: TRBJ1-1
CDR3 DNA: TGCAGCGCGGACAGGTTGAACACTGAAGCTTTCTTT
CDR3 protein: CSADRLNTEAFF

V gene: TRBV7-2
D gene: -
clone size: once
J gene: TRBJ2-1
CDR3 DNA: TGTGCCAGCAGCTTAGCTCTCTCGGCGAGGTACAATGAGCAGTTCTTC
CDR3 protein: CASSLALSARYNEQFF

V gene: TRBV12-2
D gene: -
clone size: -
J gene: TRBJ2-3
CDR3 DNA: TGTGCAAGTCGCTTAGCGGGGGGAGATACGCAGTATTTT
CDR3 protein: CASRLAGGDTQYF

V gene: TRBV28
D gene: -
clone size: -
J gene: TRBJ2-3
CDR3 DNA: TGTGCCAGCAGTTGGACAGTGGATACGCAGTATTTT
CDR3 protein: CASSWTVDTQYF

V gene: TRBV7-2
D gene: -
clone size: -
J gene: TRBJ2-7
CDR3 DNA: TGTGCCAGCAGCTTCGACAGAACCTACGAGCAGTACTTC
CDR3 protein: CASSFDRTYEQYF

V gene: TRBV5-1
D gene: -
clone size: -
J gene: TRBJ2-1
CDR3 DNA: TGCGCCAGCAGCCTGGGGGGGCAGGGGTTCAATGAGCAGTTCTTC
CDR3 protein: CASSLGGQGFNEQFF

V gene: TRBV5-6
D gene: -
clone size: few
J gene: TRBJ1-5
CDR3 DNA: TGTGCCAGCAGTCGATCCAAGGGGTTGGGCAATCAGCCCCAGCATTTT
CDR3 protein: CASSRSKGLGNQPQHF

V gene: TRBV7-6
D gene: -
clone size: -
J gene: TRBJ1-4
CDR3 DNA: TGTGCCAGCAGCCTCGTTATTGAAAAACTGTTTTTT
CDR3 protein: CASSLVIEKLFF

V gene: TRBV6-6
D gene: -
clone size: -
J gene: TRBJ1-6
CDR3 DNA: TGTGCCAGCAGCCCTAAGGCGGTACTAAATTCACCCCTCCACTTT
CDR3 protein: CASSPKAVLNSPLHF

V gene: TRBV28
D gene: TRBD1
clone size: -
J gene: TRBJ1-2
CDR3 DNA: TGTGCCAGCATCAAGACAGGGTACTATGGCTACACCTTC
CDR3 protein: CASIKTGYYGYTF

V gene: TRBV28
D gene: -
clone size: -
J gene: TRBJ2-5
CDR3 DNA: TGTGCCAGCAGTTTAATTAGCCGACGGGGACAAGAGACCCAGTACTTC
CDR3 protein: CASSLISRRGQETQYF

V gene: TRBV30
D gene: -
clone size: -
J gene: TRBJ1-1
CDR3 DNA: TGTGCCTGGAGTGTACCAGGCACTGAAGCTTTCTTT
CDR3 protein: CAWSVPGTEAFF

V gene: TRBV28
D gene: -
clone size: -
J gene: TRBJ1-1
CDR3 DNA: TGTGCCAGCAGTTTACAAGTTGAGGCTGAAGCTTTCTTT
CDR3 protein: CASSLQVEAEAFF

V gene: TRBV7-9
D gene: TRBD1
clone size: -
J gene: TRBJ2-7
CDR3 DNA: TGTGCCAGCAGCTTAGACCAGGGGGTGTACGAGCAGTACTTC
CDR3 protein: CASSLDQGVYEQYF

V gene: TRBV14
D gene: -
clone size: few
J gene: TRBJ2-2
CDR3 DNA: TGTGCCAGCAGCCAAGGTTTGAACAGACGCAGGGGCGGGGAGCTGTTTTTT
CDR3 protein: CASSQGLNRRRGGELFF

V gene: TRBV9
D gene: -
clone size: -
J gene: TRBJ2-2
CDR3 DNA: TGTGCCAGCAGCCCTATCGGGAGCTTCGGAGGAGGCGGGGAGCTGTTTTTT
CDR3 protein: CASSPIGSFGGGGELFF

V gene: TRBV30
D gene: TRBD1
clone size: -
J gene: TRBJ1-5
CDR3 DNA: TGTGCCCTCCAGGGACAGGGTGATCAGCCCCAGCATTTT
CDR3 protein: CALQGQGDQPQHF

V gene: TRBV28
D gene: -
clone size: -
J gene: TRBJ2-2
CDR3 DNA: TGTGCCAGCAGTTCCTCGAGAGGGGAGCTGTTTTTT
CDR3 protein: CASSSSRGELFF

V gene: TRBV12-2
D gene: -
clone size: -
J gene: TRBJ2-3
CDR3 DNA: TGTGCAAGTCGCTTAATTAGGGCTAGCGGGAGTACAGATACGCAGTATTTT
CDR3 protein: CASRLIRASGSTDTQYF

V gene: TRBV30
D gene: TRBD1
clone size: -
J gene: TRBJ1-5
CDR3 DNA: TGTGCCTGGAGTCGGAGACAGGGAGTACAGCCCCAGCATTTT
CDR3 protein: CAWSRRQGVQPQHF

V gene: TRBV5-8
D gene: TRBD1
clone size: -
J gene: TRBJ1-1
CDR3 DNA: TGTGCCAGCAGCTTACAGGGGGATAGAGATGAAGCTTTCTTT
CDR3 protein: CASSLQGDRDEAFF

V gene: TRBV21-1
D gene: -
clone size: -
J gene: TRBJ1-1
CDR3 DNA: TGTGCCAGCAGCATCTGGACAGAGGAGAACACTGAAGCTTTCTTT
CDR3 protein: CASSIWTEENTEAFF

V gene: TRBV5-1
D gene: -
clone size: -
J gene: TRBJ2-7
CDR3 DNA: TGCGCCAGCAAAAGGACTACGGAGGTGGGCGAGCAGTACTTC
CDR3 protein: CASKRTTEVGEQYF

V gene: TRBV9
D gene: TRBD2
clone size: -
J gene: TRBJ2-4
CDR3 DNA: TGTGCCAGCAGCGTAGGTGCGGGAGGGAACCTAAACATTCAGTACTTC
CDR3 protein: CASSVGAGGNLNIQYF

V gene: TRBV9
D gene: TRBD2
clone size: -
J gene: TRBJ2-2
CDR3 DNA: TGTGCCAGCAGCGTAGACTACCGGACTAGCGGGGGGAACACCGGGGAGCTGTTTTTT
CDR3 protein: CASSVDYRTSGGNTGELFF

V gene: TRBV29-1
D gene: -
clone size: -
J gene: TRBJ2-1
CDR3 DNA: TGCAGCGCCCTAACCTGGAGCGGAAATGAGCAGTTCTTC
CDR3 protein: CSALTWSGNEQFF

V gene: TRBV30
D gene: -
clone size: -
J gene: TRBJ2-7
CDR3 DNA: TGTGCCTGGAGGCCGGGCGGGGCGTACGAGCAGTACTTC
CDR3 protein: CAWRPGGAYEQYF

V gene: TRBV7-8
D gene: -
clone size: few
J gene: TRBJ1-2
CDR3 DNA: TGTGCCAGCAGCCAACTTTCGACTCTCGACAGGGGCTACACCTTC
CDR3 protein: CASSQLSTLDRGYTF